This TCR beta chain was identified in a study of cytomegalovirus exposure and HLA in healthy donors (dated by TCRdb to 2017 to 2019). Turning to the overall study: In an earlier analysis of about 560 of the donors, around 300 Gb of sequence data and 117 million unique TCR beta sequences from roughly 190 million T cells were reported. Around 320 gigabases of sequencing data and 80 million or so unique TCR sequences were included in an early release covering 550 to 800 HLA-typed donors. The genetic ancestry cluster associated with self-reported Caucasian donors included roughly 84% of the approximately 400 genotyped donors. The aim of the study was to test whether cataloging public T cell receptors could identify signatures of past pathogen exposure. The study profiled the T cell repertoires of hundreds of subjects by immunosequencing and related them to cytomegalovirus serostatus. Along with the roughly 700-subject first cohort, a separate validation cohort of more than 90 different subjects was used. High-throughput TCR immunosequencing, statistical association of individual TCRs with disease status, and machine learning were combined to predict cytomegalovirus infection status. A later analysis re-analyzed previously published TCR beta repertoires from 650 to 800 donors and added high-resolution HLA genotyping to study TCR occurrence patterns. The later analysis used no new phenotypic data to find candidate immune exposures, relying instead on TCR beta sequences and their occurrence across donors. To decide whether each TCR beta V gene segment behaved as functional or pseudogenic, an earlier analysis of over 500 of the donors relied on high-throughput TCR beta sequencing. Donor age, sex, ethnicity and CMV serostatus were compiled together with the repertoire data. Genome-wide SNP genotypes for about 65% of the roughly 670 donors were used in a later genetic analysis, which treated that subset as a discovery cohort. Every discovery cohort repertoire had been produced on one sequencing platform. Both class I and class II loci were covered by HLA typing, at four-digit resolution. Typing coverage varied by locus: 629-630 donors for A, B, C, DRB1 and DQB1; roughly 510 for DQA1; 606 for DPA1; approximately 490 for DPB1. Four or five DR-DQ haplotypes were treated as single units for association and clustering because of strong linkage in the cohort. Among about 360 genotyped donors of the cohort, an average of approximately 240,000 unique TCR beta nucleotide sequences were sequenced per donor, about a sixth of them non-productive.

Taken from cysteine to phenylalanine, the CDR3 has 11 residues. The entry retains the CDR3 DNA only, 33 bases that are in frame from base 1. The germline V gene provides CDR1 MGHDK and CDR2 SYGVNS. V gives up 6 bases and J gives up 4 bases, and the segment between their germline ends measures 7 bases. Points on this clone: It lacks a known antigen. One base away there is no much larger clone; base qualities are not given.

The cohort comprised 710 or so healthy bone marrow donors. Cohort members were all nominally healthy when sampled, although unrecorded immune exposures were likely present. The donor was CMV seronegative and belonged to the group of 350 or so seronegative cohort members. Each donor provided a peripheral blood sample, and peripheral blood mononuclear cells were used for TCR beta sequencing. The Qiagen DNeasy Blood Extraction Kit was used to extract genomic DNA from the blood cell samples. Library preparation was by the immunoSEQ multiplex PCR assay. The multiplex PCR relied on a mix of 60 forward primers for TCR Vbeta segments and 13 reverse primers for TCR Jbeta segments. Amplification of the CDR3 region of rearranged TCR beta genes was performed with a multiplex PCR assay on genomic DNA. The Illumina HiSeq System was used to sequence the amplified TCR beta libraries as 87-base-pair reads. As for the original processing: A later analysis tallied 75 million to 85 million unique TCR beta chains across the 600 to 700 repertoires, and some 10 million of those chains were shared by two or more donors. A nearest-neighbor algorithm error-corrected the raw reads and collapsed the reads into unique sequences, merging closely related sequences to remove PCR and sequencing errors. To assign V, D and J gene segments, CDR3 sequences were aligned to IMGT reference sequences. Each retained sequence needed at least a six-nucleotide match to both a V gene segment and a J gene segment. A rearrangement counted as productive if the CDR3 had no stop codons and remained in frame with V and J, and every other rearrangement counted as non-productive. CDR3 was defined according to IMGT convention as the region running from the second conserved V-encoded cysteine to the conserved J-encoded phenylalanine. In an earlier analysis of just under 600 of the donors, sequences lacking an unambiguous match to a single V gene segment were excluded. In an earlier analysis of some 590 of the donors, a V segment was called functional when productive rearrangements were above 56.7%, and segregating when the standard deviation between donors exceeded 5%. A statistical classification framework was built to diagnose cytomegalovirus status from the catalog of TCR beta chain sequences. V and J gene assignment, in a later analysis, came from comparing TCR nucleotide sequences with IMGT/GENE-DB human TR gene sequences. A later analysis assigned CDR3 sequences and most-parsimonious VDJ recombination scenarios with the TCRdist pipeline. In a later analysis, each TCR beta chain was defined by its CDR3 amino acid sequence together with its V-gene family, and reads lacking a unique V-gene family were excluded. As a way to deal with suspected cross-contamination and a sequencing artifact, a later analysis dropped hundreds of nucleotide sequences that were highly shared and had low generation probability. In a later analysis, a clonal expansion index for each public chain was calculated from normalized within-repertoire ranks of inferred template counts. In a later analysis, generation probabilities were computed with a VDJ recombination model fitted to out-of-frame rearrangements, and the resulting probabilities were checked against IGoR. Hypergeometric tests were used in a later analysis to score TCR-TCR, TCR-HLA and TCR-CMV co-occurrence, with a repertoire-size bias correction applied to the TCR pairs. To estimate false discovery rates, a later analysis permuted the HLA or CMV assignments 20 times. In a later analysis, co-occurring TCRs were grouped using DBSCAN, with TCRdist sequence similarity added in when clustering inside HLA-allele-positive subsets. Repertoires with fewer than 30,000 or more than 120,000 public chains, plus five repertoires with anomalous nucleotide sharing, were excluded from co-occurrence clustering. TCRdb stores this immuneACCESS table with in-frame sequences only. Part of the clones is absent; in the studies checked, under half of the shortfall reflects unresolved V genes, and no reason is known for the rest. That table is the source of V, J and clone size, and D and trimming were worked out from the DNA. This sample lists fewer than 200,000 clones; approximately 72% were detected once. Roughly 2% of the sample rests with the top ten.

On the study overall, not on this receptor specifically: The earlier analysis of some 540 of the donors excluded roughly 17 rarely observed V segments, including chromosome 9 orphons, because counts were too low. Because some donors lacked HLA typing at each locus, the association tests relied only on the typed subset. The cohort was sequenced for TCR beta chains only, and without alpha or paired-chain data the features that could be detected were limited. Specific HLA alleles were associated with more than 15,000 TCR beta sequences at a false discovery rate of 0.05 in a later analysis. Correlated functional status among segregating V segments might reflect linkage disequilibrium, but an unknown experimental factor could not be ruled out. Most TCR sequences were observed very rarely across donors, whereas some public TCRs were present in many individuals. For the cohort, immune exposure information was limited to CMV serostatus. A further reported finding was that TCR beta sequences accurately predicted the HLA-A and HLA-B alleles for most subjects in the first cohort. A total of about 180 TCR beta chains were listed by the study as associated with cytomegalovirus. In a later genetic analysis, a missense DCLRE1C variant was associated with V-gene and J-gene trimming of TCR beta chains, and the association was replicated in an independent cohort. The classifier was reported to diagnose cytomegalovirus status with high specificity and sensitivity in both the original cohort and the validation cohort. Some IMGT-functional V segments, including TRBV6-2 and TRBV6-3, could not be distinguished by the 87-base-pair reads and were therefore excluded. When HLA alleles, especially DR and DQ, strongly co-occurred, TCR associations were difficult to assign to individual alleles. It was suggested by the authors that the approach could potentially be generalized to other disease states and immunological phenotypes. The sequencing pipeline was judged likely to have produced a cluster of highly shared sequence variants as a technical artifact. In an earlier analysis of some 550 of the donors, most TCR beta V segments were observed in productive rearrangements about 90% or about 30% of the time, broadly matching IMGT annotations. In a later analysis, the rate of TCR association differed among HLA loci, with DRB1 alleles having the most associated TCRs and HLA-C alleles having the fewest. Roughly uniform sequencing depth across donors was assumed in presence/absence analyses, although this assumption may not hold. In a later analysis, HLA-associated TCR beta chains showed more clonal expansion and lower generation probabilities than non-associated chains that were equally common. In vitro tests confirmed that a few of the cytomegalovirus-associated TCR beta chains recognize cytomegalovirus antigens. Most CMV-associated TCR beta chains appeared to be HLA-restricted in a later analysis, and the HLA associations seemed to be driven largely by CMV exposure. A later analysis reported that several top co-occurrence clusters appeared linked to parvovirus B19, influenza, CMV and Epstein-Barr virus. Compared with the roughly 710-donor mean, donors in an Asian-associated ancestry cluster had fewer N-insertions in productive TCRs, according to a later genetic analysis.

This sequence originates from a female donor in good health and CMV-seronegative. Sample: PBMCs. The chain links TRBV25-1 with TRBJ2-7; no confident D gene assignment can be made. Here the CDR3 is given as CASSLYYEQYF. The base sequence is TGTGCCAGCAGCCTATATTACGAGCAGTACTTC.